The present T cell receptor beta chain was sequenced within a study of T cell responses to AZD1222 COVID-19 vaccine. Study-wide findings and caveats: Spike-specific TCR breadth and depth went up after people got two AZD1222 doses.

V lost 6 bases and J 4 bases, leaving 16 bases between the germline ends. The germline gives CDR1 SQVTM, CDR2 ANQGSEA. CDR3 length: 13 amino acids. With regard to this clone: The antigen is not known.

Clones were read by immunoSEQ multiplex PCR, and TCRdb kept only the in-frame ones, dropping some. The sample holds 150,000 to 200,000 clones; around 90% are singletons and the top ten take about 6%. The genes are TRBV29-1 and TRBJ2-7; a possible D gene is TRBD2 (6 bases). The TCR originated in an adult who received the AZD1222 COVID-19 vaccine. Material: peripheral blood, obtained 28 days after the second AZD1222 dose. Here the CDR3 reads CSVIYGGSYEQYF. In DNA form, the CDR3 reads TGCAGCGTCATTTACGGGGGAAGTTACGAGCAGTACTTC.